This is a list of T cell receptor beta chains from one sample in a study of shared clonotypes between healthy human individuals. The data were produced by immunoSEQ multiplex PCR, yet TCRdb's version contains in-frame clones alone and is incomplete. This sample has under 2,000,000 clones; over 85% occur once, and the top ten carry less than 1.5%. Sequencing used naive CD8+ T cells sorted from blood. The receptors originated from a man between 18 and 29 years old in good health. The CDR3 runs from the conserved cysteine through the conserved F or W. Fields, in order: CDR3 DNA, CDR3 protein, D gene, clone size, J gene, V gene. D genes are given only for firm matches. Only part of the rows carry a size: once, few, many, or a class if the clone is expanded.

CDR3 DNA: TGTGCCAGCAGCCCGCGGACAGAAAATCTACTAGGCTACGAGCAGTACTTC
CDR3 protein: CASSPRTENLLGYEQYF
D gene: NA
clone size: NA
J gene: TRBJ2-7
V gene: TRBV7-9

CDR3 DNA: TGCGCCAGCAGCTTGATTTGGACAGAGCTTAACACCGGGGAGCTGTTTTTT
CDR3 protein: CASSLIWTELNTGELFF
D gene: NA
clone size: NA
J gene: TRBJ2-2
V gene: TRBV4-1

CDR3 DNA: TGTGCCAGCAGCTTGGACATATTTGACTATGGCTACACCTTC
CDR3 protein: CASSLDIFDYGYTF
D gene: NA
clone size: once
J gene: TRBJ1-2
V gene: TRBV5-6

CDR3 DNA: TGTGCCAGTAGTAGCGAGGGGTCCTACGAGCAGTACTTC
CDR3 protein: CASSSEGSYEQYF
D gene: NA
clone size: NA
J gene: TRBJ2-7
V gene: TRBV19

CDR3 DNA: TGTGCCAGTAGTCAACACCCACCGGGACAGGAGGGCACCGGGGAGCTGTTTTTT
CDR3 protein: CASSQHPPGQEGTGELFF
D gene: TRBD1
clone size: NA
J gene: TRBJ2-2
V gene: TRBV19

CDR3 DNA: TGTGCCAGTAGTATTTCGGCCGGCCCGTACAATGAGCAGTTCTTC
CDR3 protein: CASSISAGPYNEQFF
D gene: NA
clone size: NA
J gene: TRBJ2-1
V gene: TRBV19

CDR3 DNA: TGTGCCAGCAGCTTAGGTCAACTAGAGCAGTACTTC
CDR3 protein: CASSLGQLEQYF
D gene: NA
clone size: NA
J gene: TRBJ2-7
V gene: TRBV7-9

CDR3 DNA: TGTGCCAGCAGCCAATTAGGTGCCGCGGATACGCAGTATTTT
CDR3 protein: CASSQLGAADTQYF
D gene: NA
clone size: NA
J gene: TRBJ2-3
V gene: TRBV14

CDR3 DNA: TGTGCTACAGGGGGCGAAGGCGAGCAGTACTTC
CDR3 protein: CATGGEGEQYF
D gene: TRBD1
clone size: NA
J gene: TRBJ2-7
V gene: TRBV25-1

CDR3 DNA: TGCGCCAGCGGACCTCCTATCAGCGGGCTCTACAATGAGCAGTTCTTC
CDR3 protein: CASGPPISGLYNEQFF
D gene: NA
clone size: NA
J gene: TRBJ2-1
V gene: TRBV4-1

CDR3 DNA: TGCGCCAGCAGCCAAGAATCTGGGAAGGTCTATGGCTACACCTTC
CDR3 protein: CASSQESGKVYGYTF
D gene: NA
clone size: few
J gene: TRBJ1-2
V gene: TRBV4-1

CDR3 DNA: TGCGCCAGCAGCCTTCAGGGGGTTGGGTCACCCCTCCACTTT
CDR3 protein: CASSLQGVGSPLHF
D gene: TRBD1
clone size: NA
J gene: TRBJ1-6
V gene: TRBV4-1

CDR3 DNA: TGCGCCAGCAGCCAAGACGGGAACACTGAAGCTTTCTTT
CDR3 protein: CASSQDGNTEAFF
D gene: NA
clone size: NA
J gene: TRBJ1-1
V gene: TRBV4-1

CDR3 DNA: TGCGCCAGCAGCCAACGACCCCCAGATACGCAGTATTTT
CDR3 protein: CASSQRPPDTQYF
D gene: NA
clone size: NA
J gene: TRBJ2-3
V gene: TRBV4-1

CDR3 DNA: TGTGCCAGCAAAAGCGGGAGTTTACAAGAGACCCAGTACTTC
CDR3 protein: CASKSGSLQETQYF
D gene: TRBD2
clone size: once
J gene: TRBJ2-5
V gene: TRBV2

CDR3 DNA: TGTGCCAGCAGTGACCCACAGGGGGGGATGGAAAAACTGTTTTTT
CDR3 protein: CASSDPQGGMEKLFF
D gene: TRBD1
clone size: NA
J gene: TRBJ1-4
V gene: TRBV6-1

CDR3 DNA: TGTGCCAGCAGCTTGGGGGACATTCCTAATGAAAAACTGTTTTTT
CDR3 protein: CASSLGDIPNEKLFF
D gene: NA
clone size: once
J gene: TRBJ1-4
V gene: TRBV5-6

CDR3 DNA: TGCGCCAGCAGCCAAGGGTTCACCGGGGAGCTGTTTTTT
CDR3 protein: CASSQGFTGELFF
D gene: NA
clone size: NA
J gene: TRBJ2-2
V gene: TRBV4-1

CDR3 DNA: TGTGCCAGCAGTGAATGGGCGGCAGGCCAAAACGGGGAGCTGTTTTTT
CDR3 protein: CASSEWAAGQNGELFF
D gene: NA
clone size: NA
J gene: TRBJ2-2
V gene: TRBV25-1

CDR3 DNA: TGTGCCAGCAGCGCCGGACAGGAGGGCACCTTC
CDR3 protein: CASSAGQEGTF
D gene: TRBD1
clone size: NA
J gene: TRBJ1-2
V gene: TRBV7-9

CDR3 DNA: TGTGCCAGCAGTTACTCACCCCACTACGAGCAGTACTTC
CDR3 protein: CASSYSPHYEQYF
D gene: NA
clone size: NA
J gene: TRBJ2-7
V gene: TRBV6-6

CDR3 DNA: TGTGCCAGTAGTAGTCCGCTAGCGGGCCTCGCGAACACCGGGGAGCTGTTTTTT
CDR3 protein: CASSSPLAGLANTGELFF
D gene: TRBD2
clone size: NA
J gene: TRBJ2-2
V gene: TRBV19

CDR3 DNA: TGTGCCAGCAGCTTGGCGGTAAGCTCCTATAATTCACCCCTCCACTTT
CDR3 protein: CASSLAVSSYNSPLHF
D gene: NA
clone size: few
J gene: TRBJ1-6
V gene: TRBV5-6

CDR3 DNA: TGTGCCAGCAGCTTAGACACGACTCTTCACTACAATGAGCAGTTCTTC
CDR3 protein: CASSLDTTLHYNEQFF
D gene: NA
clone size: NA
J gene: TRBJ2-1
V gene: TRBV7-8

CDR3 DNA: TGTGCCAGCAGTGGCGCGGGCGAGCAGTACTTC
CDR3 protein: CASSGAGEQYF
D gene: NA
clone size: once
J gene: TRBJ2-7
V gene: TRBV6-5

CDR3 DNA: TGTGCCAGCAGCACAGGGGGCCCCTATCAGCCCCAGCATTTT
CDR3 protein: CASSTGGPYQPQHF
D gene: TRBD1
clone size: NA
J gene: TRBJ1-5
V gene: TRBV27

CDR3 DNA: TGTGCCAGCAGCCTACCCGACACAGGGGGCGACTACAATGAGCAGTTCTTC
CDR3 protein: CASSLPDTGGDYNEQFF
D gene: TRBD1
clone size: NA
J gene: TRBJ2-1
V gene: TRBV7-8

CDR3 DNA: TGTGCCACCGGACAGTCTGGCTCCTACGAGCAGTACTTC
CDR3 protein: CATGQSGSYEQYF
D gene: NA
clone size: NA
J gene: TRBJ2-7
V gene: TRBV6-6

CDR3 DNA: TGTGCCACCAGCAGAGATAGTAGCGGGCCGACCGTGGAGACCCAGTACTTC
CDR3 protein: CATSRDSSGPTVETQYF
D gene: TRBD2
clone size: NA
J gene: TRBJ2-5
V gene: TRBV15

CDR3 DNA: TGTGCCAGCCTACTCGGCCTACCCGGCGGGGAGCTGTTTTTT
CDR3 protein: CASLLGLPGGELFF
D gene: NA
clone size: NA
J gene: TRBJ2-2
V gene: TRBV2

CDR3 DNA: TGCAGCGTGGAGGGACAGGGTGTAGCTAACTATGGCTACACCTTC
CDR3 protein: CSVEGQGVANYGYTF
D gene: TRBD1
clone size: few
J gene: TRBJ1-2
V gene: TRBV29-1

CDR3 DNA: TGTGCCAGCTCGGGGGGCGCATCCTACGAGCAGTACTTC
CDR3 protein: CASSGGASYEQYF
D gene: NA
clone size: NA
J gene: TRBJ2-7
V gene: TRBV9

CDR3 DNA: TGTGCCAGCAGCTTGGCGACCCGCGGGAGGACTCCGGGGGCAGATACGCAGTATTTT
CDR3 protein: CASSLATRGRTPGADTQYF
D gene: TRBD2
clone size: NA
J gene: TRBJ2-3
V gene: TRBV7-9

CDR3 DNA: TGTGCCAGCAGCCCCGGACAGGGATTCGATGAGCAGTTCTTC
CDR3 protein: CASSPGQGFDEQFF
D gene: TRBD1
clone size: NA
J gene: TRBJ2-1
V gene: TRBV9

CDR3 DNA: TGTGCCAGCAGCTTATTCGGGGGGAGGGCAGATACGCAGTATTTT
CDR3 protein: CASSLFGGRADTQYF
D gene: TRBD2
clone size: NA
J gene: TRBJ2-3
V gene: TRBV13

CDR3 DNA: TGTGCCAGTAGTATAGATGCCGGGCAAGAGACCCAGTACTTC
CDR3 protein: CASSIDAGQETQYF
D gene: NA
clone size: NA
J gene: TRBJ2-5
V gene: TRBV19

CDR3 DNA: TGTGCCAGCAGCTTAACGGGGACAGGTGACAATGAGCAGTTCTTC
CDR3 protein: CASSLTGTGDNEQFF
D gene: TRBD1
clone size: NA
J gene: TRBJ2-1
V gene: TRBV7-3

CDR3 DNA: TGTGCCAGCAGCGTAGAAGGAGATACGCAGTATTTT
CDR3 protein: CASSVEGDTQYF
D gene: NA
clone size: NA
J gene: TRBJ2-3
V gene: TRBV9

CDR3 DNA: TGTGCCAGCAGTTACTCGGCCAGACGGGAGCTGTTTTTT
CDR3 protein: CASSYSARRELFF
D gene: NA
clone size: NA
J gene: TRBJ2-2
V gene: TRBV6-6

CDR3 DNA: TGTGCCAGCAGCGTACAGGTTAACACTGAAGCTTTCTTT
CDR3 protein: CASSVQVNTEAFF
D gene: NA
clone size: NA
J gene: TRBJ1-1
V gene: TRBV9

CDR3 DNA: TGTGCCAGCAGTGAGACAGGGGGATCTGGAAACACCATATATTTT
CDR3 protein: CASSETGGSGNTIYF
D gene: TRBD1
clone size: NA
J gene: TRBJ1-3
V gene: TRBV6-6

CDR3 DNA: TGTGCCAGTCAGACAGGGGCCCACTATGGCTACACCTTC
CDR3 protein: CASQTGAHYGYTF
D gene: TRBD1
clone size: NA
J gene: TRBJ1-2
V gene: TRBV19

CDR3 DNA: TGTGCCAGCAGCTTAGTAGGGGCGGATTACGAGCAGTACTTC
CDR3 protein: CASSLVGADYEQYF
D gene: NA
clone size: NA
J gene: TRBJ2-7
V gene: TRBV5-6

CDR3 DNA: TGTGCCAGCAGTTATGGGGATAACTCCTACGAGCAGTACTTC
CDR3 protein: CASSYGDNSYEQYF
D gene: NA
clone size: NA
J gene: TRBJ2-7
V gene: TRBV6-6

CDR3 DNA: TGTGCCAGCAGGAGCCGGGCAAATCAAGAGACCCAGTACTTC
CDR3 protein: CASRSRANQETQYF
D gene: NA
clone size: NA
J gene: TRBJ2-5
V gene: TRBV7-6

CDR3 DNA: TGCGCCAGCAGCCAAGAGGGGGGGGGAGACCAAGAGACCCAGTACTTC
CDR3 protein: CASSQEGGGDQETQYF
D gene: TRBD2
clone size: NA
J gene: TRBJ2-5
V gene: TRBV4-1

CDR3 DNA: TGTGCTAGCAGCTTAGAAGGGTCAGGGGCCCAGTACTTC
CDR3 protein: CASSLEGSGAQYF
D gene: NA
clone size: NA
J gene: TRBJ2-5
V gene: TRBV7-7

CDR3 DNA: TGTGCCAGTAGCGACAGGGGTGCCGGGAACATTCAGTACTTC
CDR3 protein: CASSDRGAGNIQYF
D gene: TRBD1
clone size: NA
J gene: TRBJ2-4
V gene: TRBV19

CDR3 DNA: TGTGCCAGCACGAATCGGGACAGCCTCACCTACGAGCAGTACTTC
CDR3 protein: CASTNRDSLTYEQYF
D gene: TRBD1
clone size: NA
J gene: TRBJ2-7
V gene: TRBV13

CDR3 DNA: TGTGCCAGCAGCAAAATGGGTCAAGCGGGGGGGACCTACGAGCAGTACTTC
CDR3 protein: CASSKMGQAGGTYEQYF
D gene: NA
clone size: NA
J gene: TRBJ2-7
V gene: TRBV21-1

CDR3 DNA: TGTGCCAGCAGCTCCCGGGGTGGGGAGGCCACTGAAGCTTTCTTT
CDR3 protein: CASSSRGGEATEAFF
D gene: NA
clone size: NA
J gene: TRBJ1-1
V gene: TRBV7-6

CDR3 DNA: TGTGCCAGCAGCGCAGGGGGGTCCTCCTACGAGCAGTACTTC
CDR3 protein: CASSAGGSSYEQYF
D gene: NA
clone size: NA
J gene: TRBJ2-7
V gene: TRBV9

CDR3 DNA: TGTGCCTGGGGACAGGGGGCTTTCTTT
CDR3 protein: CAWGQGAFF
D gene: TRBD1
clone size: NA
J gene: TRBJ1-1
V gene: TRBV30

CDR3 DNA: TGTGCCAGCAGCGACGCACAGGACGGCCAAGAGACCCAGTACTTC
CDR3 protein: CASSDAQDGQETQYF
D gene: NA
clone size: NA
J gene: TRBJ2-5
V gene: TRBV11-3

CDR3 DNA: TGCGCCAGCAGCCAAGATGGCGAGGCACTAATGAACACTGAAGCTTTCTTT
CDR3 protein: CASSQDGEALMNTEAFF
D gene: NA
clone size: NA
J gene: TRBJ1-1
V gene: TRBV4-3

CDR3 DNA: TGTGCTAGCAGCTTAACCATACAGGGGTTAGAGGCTTTCTTT
CDR3 protein: CASSLTIQGLEAFF
D gene: TRBD1
clone size: NA
J gene: TRBJ1-1
V gene: TRBV7-7

CDR3 DNA: TGTGCCACCTCCCTCGGAGATGGCTACACCTTC
CDR3 protein: CATSLGDGYTF
D gene: NA
clone size: NA
J gene: TRBJ1-2
V gene: TRBV11-2

CDR3 DNA: TGTGCCAGTAGTACAGACAGGGAAGAGAATCAGCCCCAGCATTTT
CDR3 protein: CASSTDREENQPQHF
D gene: TRBD1
clone size: NA
J gene: TRBJ1-5
V gene: TRBV19

CDR3 DNA: TGTGCCAGCAGCTTATTGGCCGCGGGTGGACTAGCGAACACCGGGGAGCTGTTTTTT
CDR3 protein: CASSLLAAGGLANTGELFF
D gene: TRBD2
clone size: NA
J gene: TRBJ2-2
V gene: TRBV7-3